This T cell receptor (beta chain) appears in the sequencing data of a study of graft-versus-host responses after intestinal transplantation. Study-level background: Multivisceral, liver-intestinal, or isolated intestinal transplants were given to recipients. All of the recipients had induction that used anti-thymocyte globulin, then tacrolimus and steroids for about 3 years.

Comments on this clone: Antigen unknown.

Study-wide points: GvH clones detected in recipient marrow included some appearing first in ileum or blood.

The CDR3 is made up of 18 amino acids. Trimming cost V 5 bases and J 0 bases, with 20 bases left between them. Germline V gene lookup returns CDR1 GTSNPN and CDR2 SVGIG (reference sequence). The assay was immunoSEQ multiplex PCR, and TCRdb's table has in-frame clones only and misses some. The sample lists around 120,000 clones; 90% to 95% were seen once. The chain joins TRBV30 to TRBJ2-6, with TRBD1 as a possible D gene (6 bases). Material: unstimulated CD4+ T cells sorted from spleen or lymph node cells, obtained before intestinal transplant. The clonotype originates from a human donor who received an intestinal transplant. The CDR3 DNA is TGTGCCTGGCTTTTGGGACAACTCTCGAGCTCTGGGGCCAACGTCCTGACTTTC. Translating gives CAWLLGQLSSSGANVLTF.